Listed below are T cell receptor beta chains from one sample, sequenced in a study of brain T cells in children with intractable seizures. TCRdb's table, derived via immunoSEQ multiplex PCR, lists solely in-frame clones and lacks some. The sample includes hundreds of thousands of clones, about 94% of them seen just once. The sample here was peripheral blood, taken around 5 months after surgery. These receptors all come from a boy in the first two years of life with tuberous sclerosis and intractable seizures. Both conserved end residues are part of each CDR3. D genes are given only for firm matches. Not every row has a clone size; where given, it reads once, few, many or a size class.

J gene: TRBJ2-5
V gene: TRBV2
clone size: few
D gene: -
CDR3 DNA: TGTGCCAGCACATTGTTCCCGCGGACAGTGCAAGAGACCCAGTACTTC
CDR3 protein: CASTLFPRTVQETQYF

J gene: TRBJ1-2
V gene: TRBV6-5
clone size: once
D gene: -
CDR3 DNA: TGTGCCAGCACTGCAGGCGGCCTGGGCGGCTACACCTTC
CDR3 protein: CASTAGGLGGYTF

J gene: TRBJ1-5
V gene: TRBV19
clone size: -
D gene: -
CDR3 DNA: TGTGCCAGTAGTATGATCGGCAGGGTGGACAATCAGCCCCAGCATTTT
CDR3 protein: CASSMIGRVDNQPQHF

J gene: TRBJ1-1
V gene: TRBV5-1
clone size: -
D gene: -
CDR3 DNA: TGCGCCAGCAGCTTGCGGACAGTGAAATGGAACACTGAAGCTTTCTTT
CDR3 protein: CASSLRTVKWNTEAFF

J gene: TRBJ2-7
V gene: TRBV11-3
clone size: -
D gene: -
CDR3 DNA: TGTGCCAGTGCTTGGTTAGGCCTGCCTAACTACGAGCAGTACTTC
CDR3 protein: CASAWLGLPNYEQYF

J gene: TRBJ1-1
V gene: TRBV10-2
clone size: -
D gene: -
CDR3 DNA: TGCGCCAGCGGGGGATCTCGACAGGTGAACACTGAAGCTTTCTTT
CDR3 protein: CASGGSRQVNTEAFF

J gene: TRBJ2-1
V gene: TRBV15
clone size: -
D gene: -
CDR3 DNA: TGTGCCACCAGCGGGAGGGGGTCCTACAATGAGCAGTTCTTC
CDR3 protein: CATSGRGSYNEQFF

J gene: TRBJ2-7
V gene: TRBV30
clone size: -
D gene: -
CDR3 DNA: TGTGCCTGGAGTGTTTCCGGGGGCGAGCAGTACTTC
CDR3 protein: CAWSVSGGEQYF

J gene: TRBJ2-7
V gene: TRBV5-4
clone size: once
D gene: TRBD2
CDR3 DNA: TGTGCCAGCAGCTTATCTTTCGGACTAGCAAACTACGAGCAGTACTTC
CDR3 protein: CASSLSFGLANYEQYF

J gene: TRBJ1-1
V gene: TRBV4-1
clone size: -
D gene: -
CDR3 DNA: TGCGCCAGCAGCCATGCCAGGACTGAAGCTTTCTTT
CDR3 protein: CASSHARTEAFF

J gene: TRBJ1-2
V gene: TRBV9
clone size: -
D gene: -
CDR3 DNA: TGTGCCAGCAGTATGGGTTTGGTAGGGGAAGGTGGCTACACCTTC
CDR3 protein: CASSMGLVGEGGYTF

J gene: TRBJ2-6
V gene: TRBV19
clone size: -
D gene: TRBD1
CDR3 DNA: TGTGCCAGTAGTTCAACAGGGGACTCTGGGGCCAACGTCCTGACTTTC
CDR3 protein: CASSSTGDSGANVLTF

J gene: TRBJ1-4
V gene: TRBV5-5
clone size: -
D gene: -
CDR3 DNA: TGTGCCAGCAGCTTCCGGGGTGGGAATGAAAAACTGTTTTTT
CDR3 protein: CASSFRGGNEKLFF

J gene: TRBJ2-3
V gene: TRBV6-5
clone size: -
D gene: TRBD1
CDR3 DNA: TGTGCCAGCAGTTACCTGGGACAGGGAGTCGGAGATACGCAGTATTTT
CDR3 protein: CASSYLGQGVGDTQYF

J gene: TRBJ2-2
V gene: TRBV7-9
clone size: -
D gene: TRBD2
CDR3 DNA: TGTGCCAGCAGCTTATCCCCTAGCGGGAGGACCGGGGAGCTGTTTTTT
CDR3 protein: CASSLSPSGRTGELFF

J gene: TRBJ1-2
V gene: TRBV4-1
clone size: -
D gene: -
CDR3 DNA: TGCGCCAGCAGCCAAGGATGGATACAGGACCCCTGGAGTGAAGGCTACACCTTC
CDR3 protein: CASSQGWIQDPWSEGYTF

J gene: TRBJ1-3
V gene: TRBV7-9
clone size: -
D gene: TRBD1
CDR3 DNA: TGTGCCAGCAGCCCGGGGGACAGGGGCTCAGCTGGAAACACCATATATTTT
CDR3 protein: CASSPGDRGSAGNTIYF

J gene: TRBJ2-1
V gene: TRBV19
clone size: -
D gene: TRBD2
CDR3 DNA: TGTGCCACCGTAGCGGGGCGCGCCTACAATGAGCAGTTCTTC
CDR3 protein: CATVAGRAYNEQFF

J gene: TRBJ1-3
V gene: TRBV27
clone size: -
D gene: -
CDR3 DNA: TGTGCCAGCAGAAGGAGCTCTGGAAACACCATATATTTT
CDR3 protein: CASRRSSGNTIYF

J gene: TRBJ1-5
V gene: TRBV14
clone size: -
D gene: -
CDR3 DNA: TGTGCCAGCAGCCTTCCCAGCGAGGGGCCCCAGCATTTT
CDR3 protein: CASSLPSEGPQHF

J gene: TRBJ1-5
V gene: TRBV6-1
clone size: -
D gene: TRBD1
CDR3 DNA: TGTGCCAGCAGTGATCCGGACAGGGGCAATCAGCCCCAGCATTTT
CDR3 protein: CASSDPDRGNQPQHF

J gene: TRBJ1-1
V gene: TRBV3-1/TRBV3-2
clone size: -
D gene: TRBD1
CDR3 DNA: TGTGCCAGCAGCCAAGCAAGGGGGGACAGGGGGTCCGCTGAAGCTTTCTTT
CDR3 protein: CASSQARGDRGSAEAFF

J gene: TRBJ1-2
V gene: TRBV6-2/TRBV6-3
clone size: -
D gene: -
CDR3 DNA: TGTGCCAGCAGCGTCCAGGAACACTATGGCTACACCTTC
CDR3 protein: CASSVQEHYGYTF

J gene: TRBJ2-3
V gene: TRBV2
clone size: once
D gene: -
CDR3 DNA: TGTGCCAGCAGTGAAGGCCAAACTAGCACAGATACGCAGTATTTT
CDR3 protein: CASSEGQTSTDTQYF

J gene: TRBJ1-6
V gene: TRBV27
clone size: -
D gene: TRBD1
CDR3 DNA: TGTGCCAGCACCGGGACAGGCGATTCACCCCTCCACTTT
CDR3 protein: CASTGTGDSPLHF

J gene: TRBJ1-6
V gene: TRBV7-8
clone size: many
D gene: TRBD1
CDR3 DNA: TGTGCCAGCAGCGACAGGGCATCACCCCTCCACTTT
CDR3 protein: CASSDRASPLHF

J gene: TRBJ2-2
V gene: TRBV6-5
clone size: -
D gene: -
CDR3 DNA: TGTGCCAGCAGTTACTCGGGGGTGGGGGAGCTGTTTTTT
CDR3 protein: CASSYSGVGELFF

J gene: TRBJ2-7
V gene: TRBV20-1
clone size: -
D gene: -
CDR3 DNA: TGCAGTGCTAGTAGCCCTCCTTACCTCTACGAGCAGTACTTC
CDR3 protein: CSASSPPYLYEQYF

J gene: TRBJ2-7
V gene: TRBV5-6
clone size: -
D gene: -
CDR3 DNA: TGTGCCAGCAGCGCAAAGGGAGCCCCTAAGGCCTACGAGCAGTACTTC
CDR3 protein: CASSAKGAPKAYEQYF

J gene: TRBJ1-1
V gene: TRBV7-2
clone size: -
D gene: TRBD1
CDR3 DNA: TGTGCCAGCAGCCGGAACAGGGGGAACACTGAAGCTTTCTTT
CDR3 protein: CASSRNRGNTEAFF

J gene: TRBJ1-1
V gene: TRBV19
clone size: -
D gene: TRBD1
CDR3 DNA: TGTGCCAGTACCCGCGTCGACAGGGGCACTGAAGCTTTCTTT
CDR3 protein: CASTRVDRGTEAFF

J gene: TRBJ1-1
V gene: TRBV6-5
clone size: once
D gene: -
CDR3 DNA: TGTGCCAGCAGCACGGTCCCGGGGACACCCGGTGGAGCTTTCTTT
CDR3 protein: CASSTVPGTPGGAFF

J gene: TRBJ2-7
V gene: TRBV7-9
clone size: -
D gene: TRBD1
CDR3 DNA: TGTGCCAGCAGCTTAGGCGGACAGGGGGCCGGCGAGCAGTACTTC
CDR3 protein: CASSLGGQGAGEQYF

J gene: TRBJ1-3
V gene: TRBV5-1
clone size: -
D gene: -
CDR3 DNA: TGCGCCAGCAGCTTGGAAGTTGTAGGGAATCCAGCGGGTGGAAACACCATATATTTT
CDR3 protein: CASSLEVVGNPAGGNTIYF

J gene: TRBJ1-4
V gene: TRBV4-1
clone size: -
D gene: TRBD1
CDR3 DNA: TGCGCCAGCAGCCTTGGGGACAGGGTAACTAATGAAAAACTGTTTTTT
CDR3 protein: CASSLGDRVTNEKLFF

J gene: TRBJ1-3
V gene: TRBV5-4
clone size: -
D gene: -
CDR3 DNA: TGTGCCAGCTCCCCGGGGGCTGGAAACACCATATATTTT
CDR3 protein: CASSPGAGNTIYF

J gene: TRBJ2-1
V gene: TRBV25-1
clone size: -
D gene: TRBD1
CDR3 DNA: TGTGCCAGCAGCCTCAGACAGGGGGCTGGCAATGAGCAGTTCTTC
CDR3 protein: CASSLRQGAGNEQFF

J gene: TRBJ1-4
V gene: TRBV10-2
clone size: -
D gene: TRBD1
CDR3 DNA: TGCGCCACCACAGGGGGCTGGAATGAAAAACTGTTTTTT
CDR3 protein: CATTGGWNEKLFF

J gene: TRBJ1-3
V gene: TRBV24-1
clone size: -
D gene: -
CDR3 DNA: TGTGCCACGTCGGATGGAAACACCATATATTTT
CDR3 protein: CATSDGNTIYF

J gene: TRBJ1-5
V gene: TRBV12-1
clone size: -
D gene: -
CDR3 DNA: TGTGCCAGCAGCTTTGAGGGGGAACTAGAGCGGCCCCAGCATTTT
CDR3 protein: CASSFEGELERPQHF

J gene: TRBJ1-1
V gene: TRBV7-3
clone size: -
D gene: TRBD1
CDR3 DNA: TGTGCCAGCAGCCGACAGGGGGCAAAGACTGAAGCTTTCTTT
CDR3 protein: CASSRQGAKTEAFF

J gene: TRBJ1-2
V gene: TRBV2
clone size: -
D gene: -
CDR3 DNA: TGTGCCAGCAACGAATTGAGGGGGGGTGGCTACACCTTC
CDR3 protein: CASNELRGGGYTF

J gene: TRBJ2-3
V gene: TRBV12-2
clone size: -
D gene: -
CDR3 DNA: TGTGCAAGTCGCTTAGGACTAGCGGGGGGCTTTAGCACAGATACGCAGTATTTT
CDR3 protein: CASRLGLAGGFSTDTQYF

J gene: TRBJ2-1
V gene: TRBV5-1
clone size: -
D gene: -
CDR3 DNA: TGCGCCAGCAGCTCACCGGACGGCCTTAGCTTCGATGAGCAGTTCTTC
CDR3 protein: CASSSPDGLSFDEQFF

J gene: TRBJ2-1
V gene: TRBV5-4
clone size: -
D gene: -
CDR3 DNA: TGTGCCAGCAGCTTGGCTAGTTCCAATGAGCAGTTCTTC
CDR3 protein: CASSLASSNEQFF

J gene: TRBJ2-7
V gene: TRBV7-9
clone size: -
D gene: -
CDR3 DNA: TGTGCCAGCAGCTTAGAAGGTAACTTTCTCTACGAGCAGTACTTC
CDR3 protein: CASSLEGNFLYEQYF

J gene: TRBJ2-1
V gene: TRBV11-2
clone size: -
D gene: -
CDR3 DNA: TGTGCCAGCAGCTTCGATTCTATATGGCAAGAGCAGTTCTTC
CDR3 protein: CASSFDSIWQEQFF

J gene: TRBJ2-3
V gene: TRBV4-2
clone size: -
D gene: TRBD2
CDR3 DNA: TGTGCCAGCAGCCAAGAGCGAGCGGGGGTGCTCACAGATACGCAGTATTTT
CDR3 protein: CASSQERAGVLTDTQYF

J gene: TRBJ2-1
V gene: TRBV7-9
clone size: -
D gene: -
CDR3 DNA: TGTGCCAGCAGCTGGCCAGGCCGCGGAAATGAGCAGTTCTTC
CDR3 protein: CASSWPGRGNEQFF

J gene: TRBJ1-4
V gene: TRBV19
clone size: -
D gene: -
CDR3 DNA: TGTGCCAGTAACAGCCGGGACGGAGCAAATTCGAGGGAAAAACTGTTTTTT
CDR3 protein: CASNSRDGANSREKLFF

J gene: TRBJ1-1
V gene: TRBV5-1
clone size: -
D gene: -
CDR3 DNA: TGCGCCAGCAGCTTGGACAGGGTCGGTACTGAAGCTTTCTTT
CDR3 protein: CASSLDRVGTEAFF

J gene: TRBJ2-7
V gene: TRBV28
clone size: -
D gene: TRBD1
CDR3 DNA: TGTGCCAGCACAACCACAGGGGTCGAGCAGTACTTC
CDR3 protein: CASTTTGVEQYF

J gene: TRBJ2-7
V gene: TRBV10-3
clone size: once
D gene: -
CDR3 DNA: TGTGCCATCAGTGAGGTCCACGGCTACGAGCAGTACTTC
CDR3 protein: CAISEVHGYEQYF

J gene: TRBJ2-2
V gene: TRBV25-1
clone size: -
D gene: TRBD1
CDR3 DNA: TGTGCCAGCAGTGGACTCGGGACAGGGTTTACCGGGGAGCTGTTTTTT
CDR3 protein: CASSGLGTGFTGELFF